Shown below are 20 T cell receptor beta chains from a single sample sequenced in a study of beta chain features in type 1 diabetes. The whole isolated RNA underwent reverse transcription, so sequencing captured expressed TCRB transcripts. Method: immunoSEQ multiplex PCR; TCRdb's copy keeps in-frame clones and lacks some. The repertoire holds about 620,000 clones, with less than 20% as singletons. Sequenced input: naive CD4+ T cells from blood. The receptors derive from a man between 18 and 29 years old in good health.

The chain recombines TRBV11-2 with TRBJ1-2; D call uncertain. Germline CDR1 SGHAT, CDR2 FQNNGV. V gave up 1 base and J gave up 7 bases, with 10 bases separating them. The CDR3 spans 13 residues. This CDR3 reads CASSLGLRVGYTF. The CDR3 DNA is TGTGCCAGCAGCTTAGGGCTGCGGGTTGGCTACACCTTC. The full variable domain, rest sourced from reference TRBV11-2 and TRBJ1-2, is EAGVAQSPRYKIIEKRQSVAFWCNPISGHATLYWYQQILGQGPKLLIQFQNNGVVDDSQLPKDRFSAERLKGVDSTLKIQPAKLEDSAVYLCASSLGLRVGYTFGSGTRLTVV.

This clone has only a few counts. V and J are TRBV7-2 and TRBJ2-1; 14 bases are shared with TRBD2. V lost 1 base, J lost 4 bases, and 6 bases stayed unmatched. CDR1 and CDR2 from the germline V gene are SGHTA and FQGNSA. There are 18 residues in the CDR3. CDR3 in amino acids: CASSLVWTSGGIYNEQFF. The DNA for the CDR3 is TGTGCCAGCAGCTTAGTTTGGACTAGCGGGGGGATTTACAATGAGCAGTTCTTC.

With respect to this clone: In the same sample, other DNA sequences code for this CDR3. The chain recombines TRBV9 with TRBJ1-1; D might be TRBD1 (6 bases). V dropped 4 bases and J dropped 1 base, with 11 bases sitting between them. Germline lookup yields CDR1 SGDLS and CDR2 YYNGEE. This CDR3 spans 14 amino acids. CDR3 DNA sequence: TGTGCCAGCAGCCCCGGGGGGCAGAACACTGAAGCTTTCTTT. Amino acids: CASSPGGQNTEAFF.

This clone was detected a few times. The chain recombines TRBV30 with TRBJ1-1, with TRBD1 matching 7 bases. V was pared by 7 bases and J by 6 bases, with 8 bases of the junction left unmatched. CDR3 length: 12 residues. The germline CDR1 and CDR2 sequences are GTSNPN and SVGIG (reference sequence). This chain's CDR3 is CAFRGFVPEAFF. In nucleotides, the CDR3 is TGTGCCTTCAGGGGGTTTGTCCCTGAAGCTTTCTTT.

J is TRBJ2-1 and V is TRBV11-2; 9 bases map to TRBD2. Losses at the gene ends were 5 bases for V and 4 bases for J; bases not matched to a gene: 6. Looked up from germline, CDR1 is SGHAT and CDR2 is FQNNGV. The CDR3 has 15 amino acids. The CDR3 DNA sequence: TGTGCCAGCAGCATCACTAGCGGGCCGTACAATGAGCAGTTCTTC. It specifies CASSITSGPYNEQFF.

J is TRBJ1-4 and V is TRBV5-4; D is possibly TRBD1 (6 bases). V dropped 3 bases and J dropped 8 bases, with 17 bases sitting between them. This CDR3 has 15 residues. Germline V gene sequence: CDR1 SGHNT, CDR2 YYREEE (reference sequence). The DNA of the CDR3 is TGTGCCAGCAGCTCAACAGGGTTGAATGAAGAAAAACTGTTTTTT. Translation: CASSSTGLNEEKLFF.

This chain joins TRBV7-8 and TRBJ2-5; TRBD1 might be the D (6 bases). The CDR3 runs 14 residues. Germline V lookup: CDR1 SGHVS, CDR2 FQNEAQ. Trimming cost V 6 bases and J 1 base, with 12 bases left between them. CDR3 region: CASSRNRAQETQYF. The CDR3, as DNA: TGTGCCAGCAGTCGCAACAGGGCCCAAGAGACCCAGTACTTC.

This chain joins TRBV4-3 and TRBJ1-1; no definite D call. This CDR3 comprises 13 residues. Germline lookup yields CDR1 LGHNA and CDR2 YSLEER. Between the trimmed V and J ends, which lost 9 bases and 0 bases, there was a span of 11 bases. The CDR3 DNA sequence: TGCGCCAGTAGATTCTCGATGAACACTGAAGCTTTCTTT. Its translation is CASRFSMNTEAFF.

V is TRBV19 and J is TRBJ1-1; TRBD1 matches 7 bases. Germline V gene lookup returns CDR1 LNHDA and CDR2 SQIVND (reference sequence). Trimming removed 1 base from V and 4 bases from J; junction bases left unmatched: 6. This CDR3 is built from 15 residues. The CDR3 reads CASSIGPGGPTEAFF. CDR3 coding DNA: TGTGCCAGTAGTATAGGTCCAGGGGGGCCCACTGAAGCTTTCTTT.

The chain couples TRBV5-1 to TRBJ1-4, with 9 bases lining up with TRBD1. This CDR3 spans 15 amino acids. The germline V gene encodes CDR1 SGHRS and CDR2 YFSETQ. V lost 0 bases, J lost 10 bases, and 7 bases stayed unmatched. CDR3 DNA: TGCGCCAGCAGCTTGGCGGGACAGGGTAAAGCAAAACTGTTTTTT. It codes for CASSLAGQGKAKLFF.

V is TRBV9 and J is TRBJ2-6, with D maybe TRBD1 (6 bases). Trimming took off 1 base at V and 0 bases at J, with 8 bases between the two ends. Germline-derived CDR1 and CDR2 are SGDLS and YYNGEE. The CDR3 has 16 amino acids. The chain's CDR3 is CASSVQGTSGANVLTF. The CDR3 nucleotides are TGTGCCAGCAGCGTACAGGGGACCTCTGGGGCCAACGTCCTGACTTTC. Filled out from reference TRBV9 and TRBJ2-6, the complete variable domain reads DSGVTQTPKHLITATGQRVTLRCSPRSGDLSVYWYQQSLDQGLQFLIQYYNGEERAKGNILERFSAQQFPDLHSELNLSSLELGDSALYFCASSVQGTSGANVLTFGAGSRLTVL.

The chain is built from TRBV15 and TRBJ2-1; 10 nucleotides align to TRBD1. Germline V gene data show CDR1 as LNHNV and CDR2 as YYDKDF (reference sequence). The CDR3 sequence is 16 residues long. V was pared by 5 bases and J by 4 bases, with 8 bases of the junction left unmatched. The CDR3 sequence: CATSRRTGGFYNEQFF. CDR3 DNA: TGTGCCACCAGCCGGCGGACAGGGGGGTTTTACAATGAGCAGTTCTTC.

The rearrangement joins TRBV29-1 to TRBJ2-1; 8 bases map to TRBD2. The germline V gene encodes CDR1 SQVTM and CDR2 ANQGSEA. The CDR3 spans 16 residues. V was pared by 5 bases and J by 6 bases, with 15 bases of the junction left unmatched. DNA of the CDR3: TGCAGCGTTAAGCCTACAGTAGCGGGATGGGCCAATGAGCAGTTCTTC. This encodes CSVKPTVAGWANEQFF.

This clone was detected a few times. The chain employs TRBV5-1 and TRBJ2-7; maybe TRBD2 (6 bases). The germline V gene encodes CDR1 SGHRS and CDR2 YFSETQ. The CDR3 length is 15 residues. V shed 0 bases and J shed 3 bases, with 13 bases lying between them. CDR3 coding DNA: TGCGCCAGCAGCTTGGAGGCGGGACTCATCTACGAGCAGTACTTC. Protein: CASSLEAGLIYEQYF.

In its sample, this clone was seen a few times. The V and J genes are TRBV5-1 and TRBJ2-5; no firm D call. This CDR3 has 16 residues. CDR1 is SGHRS, CDR2 YFSETQ, per germline. V was clipped by 1 base and J by 4 bases, with 17 bases between them. The DNA of the CDR3 is TGCGCCAGCAGCTTGAGGCCAACATCGGCAGGAGAGACCCAGTACTTC. The encoded protein is CASSLRPTSAGETQYF.

This clone was recorded a few times. The V and J genes are TRBV7-9 and TRBJ2-7; D ambiguous. The germline CDR1 and CDR2 sequences are SEHNR and FQNEAQ (reference sequence). The V gene lost 1 base and the J gene lost 6 bases, with 7 bases spanning the gap. The CDR3 sequence is 12 residues long. This chain's CDR3 is CASSLGVGEQYF. The CDR3 DNA reads TGTGCCAGCAGCTTAGGGGTCGGCGAGCAGTACTTC. The entire variable domain, with the rest obtained from reference TRBV7-9 and TRBJ2-7, is as follows: DTGVSQNPRHKITKRGQNVTFRCDPISEHNRLYWYRQTLGQGPEFLTYFQNEAQLEKSRLLSDRFSAERPKGSFSTLEIQRTEQGDSAMYLCASSLGVGEQYFGPGTRLTVT.

This rearrangement joins TRBV5-1 to TRBJ2-5; D is unclear. The germline CDR1 and CDR2 sequences are SGHRS and YFSETQ. V lost 2 bases and J 1 base, leaving 9 bases between the germline ends. The CDR3 runs 14 residues. The CDR3 sequence is CASSLGSPQETQYF. CDR3 bases: TGCGCCAGCAGCTTAGGGTCCCCCCAAGAGACCCAGTACTTC. The variable domain in full, with the rest retrieved from reference TRBV5-1 and TRBJ2-5, is KAGVTQTPRYLIKTRGQQVTLSCSPISGHRSVSWYQQTPGQGLQFLFEYFSETQRNKGNFPGRFSGRQFSNSRSEMNVSTLELGDSALYLCASSLGSPQETQYFGPGTRLLVL.

The V and J genes are TRBV6-5 and TRBJ2-2, with unresolved D. The CDR3 is 15 amino acids. The ends were cut back, 2 bases at V and 8 bases at J, with 15 bases in the middle. Germline V lookup: CDR1 MNHEY, CDR2 SVGAGI. The CDR3 spells CASSYQWTRGGELFF. DNA for the CDR3: TGTGCCAGCAGTTACCAGTGGACCCGCGGAGGGGAGCTGTTTTTT.

This clone was picked up a small number of times. One end of the junction varies from germline; a read error may be responsible. This chain uses TRBV7-7 with TRBJ2-7; D is perhaps TRBD1 (5 bases). CDR3 length: 14 residues. The germline V gene has CDR1 SSHAT and CDR2 FNYEAQ (reference sequence). CDR3 nucleotides: TGTGCTAGCAGCTTACGGGCAGGGTCCTACGAGCAGTACTTC. Translating gives CASSLRAGSYEQYF.

This clone was picked up a small number of times. The chain joins TRBV28 to TRBJ2-7; the D is unclear. In germline, CDR1 is MDHEN, CDR2 SYDVKM. The CDR3 runs 15 residues. V gave up 3 bases and J gave up 2 bases, with 14 bases separating them. The CDR3 region has the DNA TGTGCCAGCAGTTTCGCCACTACTGTTACCTACGAGCAGTACTTC. This sequence encodes CASSFATTVTYEQYF.